The entry that follows covers one T cell receptor beta chain sequence. Its matching antigen is unknown. Here immunoSEQ multiplex PCR was the method, and the copy in TCRdb shows in-frame clones only, minus some. The sample holds around 120,000 clones, 75% to 90% seen once. Specified time point: blood 2 weeks post-SBRT. The treatment is: 15 Gy SBRT to primary tumor, nephrectomy 4 weeks later. Blood was sampled at baseline, 2 weeks and 4 weeks after SBRT. This entry is derived from a study of radiation and T cells in renal cell carcinoma. Study as a whole: Nephrectomy followed 15 Gy stereotactic body radiation by 4 weeks.

V was trimmed by 4 bases and J by 2 bases, leaving 12 bases between them. Germline V gives CDR1 MNHNS, CDR2 SASEGT. The CDR3 is made up of 14 amino acids. Study outcomes and limitations: In blood, top tumor clones expanded by 2 weeks, shrinking by 4. Pretreatment tumor biopsies were lacking, so baseline clonotypes are unknown.

The starting material was blood, obtained from a patient whose treatment included radiotherapy and nephrectomy. The gene calls are TRBV6-1 and TRBJ2-7, with unresolved D. This sequence originates from a woman between 55 and 75 years old with renal cell carcinoma. In DNA, the CDR3 is TGTGCCAGCAGTGGAGAAAAGGGAACCTACGAGCAGTACTTC. Amino acids: CASSGEKGTYEQYF.